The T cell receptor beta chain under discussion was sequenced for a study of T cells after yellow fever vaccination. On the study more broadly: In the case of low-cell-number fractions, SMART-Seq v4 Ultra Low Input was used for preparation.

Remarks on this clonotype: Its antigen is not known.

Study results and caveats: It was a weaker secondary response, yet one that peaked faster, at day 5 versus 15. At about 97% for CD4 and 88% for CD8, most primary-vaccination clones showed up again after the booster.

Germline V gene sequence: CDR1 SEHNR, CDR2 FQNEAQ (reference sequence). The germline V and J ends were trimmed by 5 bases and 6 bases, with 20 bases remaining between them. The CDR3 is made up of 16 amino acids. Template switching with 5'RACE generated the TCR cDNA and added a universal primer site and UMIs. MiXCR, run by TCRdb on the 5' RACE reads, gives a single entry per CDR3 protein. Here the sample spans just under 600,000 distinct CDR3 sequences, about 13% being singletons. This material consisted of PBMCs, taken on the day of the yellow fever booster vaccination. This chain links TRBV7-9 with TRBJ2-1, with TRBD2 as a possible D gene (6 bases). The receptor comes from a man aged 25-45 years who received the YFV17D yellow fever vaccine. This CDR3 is CASSPRLIGSGNEQFF. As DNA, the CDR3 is TGTGCCAGCAGCCCCCGGTTAATCGGGAGCGGCAATGAGCAGTTCTTC.